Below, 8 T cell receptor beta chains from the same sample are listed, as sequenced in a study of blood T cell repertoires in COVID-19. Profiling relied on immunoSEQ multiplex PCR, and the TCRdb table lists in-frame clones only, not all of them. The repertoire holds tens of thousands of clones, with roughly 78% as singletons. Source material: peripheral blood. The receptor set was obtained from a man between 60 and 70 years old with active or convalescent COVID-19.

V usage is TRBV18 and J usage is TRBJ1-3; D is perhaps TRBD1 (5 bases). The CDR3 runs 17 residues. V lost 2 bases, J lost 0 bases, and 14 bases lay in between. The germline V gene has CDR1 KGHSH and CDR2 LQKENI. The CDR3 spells CASSPFDRSLSGNTIYF. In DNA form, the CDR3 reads TGTGCCAGCTCACCATTTGACAGATCTCTCTCTGGAAACACCATATATTTT. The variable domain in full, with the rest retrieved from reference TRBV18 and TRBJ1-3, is NAGVMQNPRHLVRRRGQEARLRCSPMKGHSHVYWYRQLPEEGLKFMVYLQKENIIDESGMPKERFSAEFPKEGPSILRIQQVVRGDSAAYFCASSPFDRSLSGNTIYFGEGSWLTVV.

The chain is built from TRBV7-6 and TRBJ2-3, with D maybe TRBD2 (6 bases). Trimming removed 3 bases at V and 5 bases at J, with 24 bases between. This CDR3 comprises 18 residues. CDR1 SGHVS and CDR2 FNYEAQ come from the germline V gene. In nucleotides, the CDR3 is TGTGCCAGCAGCTTTAACCCCTGGGACTCCCAGGATTTAGATACGCAGTATTTT. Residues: CASSFNPWDSQDLDTQYF.

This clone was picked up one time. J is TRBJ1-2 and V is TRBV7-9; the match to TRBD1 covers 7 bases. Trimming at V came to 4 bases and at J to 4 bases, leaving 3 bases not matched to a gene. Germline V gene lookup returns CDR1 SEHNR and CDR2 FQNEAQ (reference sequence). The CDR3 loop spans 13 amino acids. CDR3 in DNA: TGTGCCAGCAGCTCGGACAGGTCCTATGGCTACACCTTC. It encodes CASSSDRSYGYTF.

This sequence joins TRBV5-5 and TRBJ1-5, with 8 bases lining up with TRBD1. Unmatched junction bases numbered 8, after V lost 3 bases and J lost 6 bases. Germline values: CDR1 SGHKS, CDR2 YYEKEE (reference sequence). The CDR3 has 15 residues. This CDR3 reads CASSSGTGVSQPQHF. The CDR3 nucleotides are TGTGCCAGCAGCTCCGGGACAGGTGTCAGTCAGCCCCAGCATTTT. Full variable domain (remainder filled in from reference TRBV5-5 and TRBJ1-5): DAGVTQSPTHLIKTRGQQVTLRCSPISGHKSVSWYQQVLGQGPQFIFQYYEKEERGRGNFPDRFSARQFPNYSSELNVNALLLGDSALYLCASSSGTGVSQPQHFGDGTRLSIL.

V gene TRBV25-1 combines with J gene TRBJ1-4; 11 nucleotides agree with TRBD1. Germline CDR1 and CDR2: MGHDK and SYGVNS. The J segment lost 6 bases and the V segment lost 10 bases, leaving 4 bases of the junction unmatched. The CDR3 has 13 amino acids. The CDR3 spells CAIGDRGDEKLFF. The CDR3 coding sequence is TGTGCCATCGGGGACAGGGGGGATGAAAAACTGTTTTTT.

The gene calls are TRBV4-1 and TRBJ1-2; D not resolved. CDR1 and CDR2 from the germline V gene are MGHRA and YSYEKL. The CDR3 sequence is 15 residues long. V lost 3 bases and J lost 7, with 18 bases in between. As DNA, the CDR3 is TGCGCCAGCAGCCATCGCAAGGATACTAAGAGTGGCTACACCTTC. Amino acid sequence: CASSHRKDTKSGYTF.

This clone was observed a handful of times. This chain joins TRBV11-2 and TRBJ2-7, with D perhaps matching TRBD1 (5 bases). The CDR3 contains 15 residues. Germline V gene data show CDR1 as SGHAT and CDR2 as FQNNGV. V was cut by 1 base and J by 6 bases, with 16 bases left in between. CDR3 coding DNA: TGTGCCAGCAGCTTAGGACCAGGGCCCACCGTCGAGCAGTACTTC. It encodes CASSLGPGPTVEQYF.

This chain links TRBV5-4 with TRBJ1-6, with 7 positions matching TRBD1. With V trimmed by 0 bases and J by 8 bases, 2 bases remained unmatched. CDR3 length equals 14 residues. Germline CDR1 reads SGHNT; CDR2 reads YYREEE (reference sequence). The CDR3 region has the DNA TGTGCCAGCAGCTTGGACAGGGGAGATTCACCCCTCCACTTT. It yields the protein CASSLDRGDSPLHF.